The next 20 T cell receptor beta chains were all read from a single sample in a study of B cell selection in AIRE deficiency. Using immunoSEQ multiplex PCR, the repertoire was profiled, and TCRdb retains in-frame clones only, with some absent. The table lists tens of thousands of clones, roughly 97% of them singletons, with roughly 0.22% in the top ten. CD4+CD127+ cells were sorted as the conventional CD4 T cells. The sample was conventional CD4+ T cells sorted from PBMCs. The receptors here all came from a human donor with AIRE deficiency.

The chain carries TRBV28 and TRBJ1-2, with 7 positions matching TRBD1. Germline loops: CDR1 MDHEN, CDR2 SYDVKM. The trim removed 6 bases at V and 1 base at J, leaving 8 bases unmatched. The CDR3 runs to 15 residues. In DNA form, the CDR3 reads TGTGCCAGCAGAACCCCACAGGGGATTAACTATGGCTACACCTTC. The encoded protein is CASRTPQGINYGYTF.

This clone was seen only once. V usage is TRBV7-2 and J usage is TRBJ2-7; TRBD2 aligns across 8 bases. The CDR3 is 13 residues long. CDR1 is SGHTA, CDR2 FQGNSA, per germline. Unmatched junction bases numbered 1, after V lost 3 bases and J lost 3 bases. The CDR3 is CASSFSGVYEQYF. Written as DNA, the CDR3 is TGTGCCAGCAGCTTTAGCGGGGTCTACGAGCAGTACTTC.

The V gene is TRBV11-3, the J gene TRBJ1-5, with D tentatively TRBD1 (5 bases). V was clipped by 0 bases and J by 0 bases, with 18 bases between them. The germline gives CDR1 SGHNT, CDR2 YENEEA. This CDR3 region has 19 residues. For the CDR3, the DNA is TGTGCCAGCAGCTTAGATCGCCAGGGTGCGCCCTATAGCAATCAGCCCCAGCATTTT. Its translation: CASSLDRQGAPYSNQPQHF.

This clone was seen only once. This chain uses TRBV6-1 with TRBJ2-1; D is perhaps TRBD2 (6 bases). V was cut by 11 bases and J by 3 bases, with 11 bases left in between. Germline CDR1 is MNHNS and CDR2 is SASEGT. The CDR3 runs to 12 residues. For the CDR3, the DNA is TGTGCCGCCGGGGGTTTCTACAATGAGCAGTTCTTC. This translates into CAAGGFYNEQFF.

The chain couples TRBV7-2 to TRBJ2-7, with TRBD2 matching 14 bases. Germline CDR1 SGHTA, CDR2 FQGNSA. Trimming at V came to 4 bases and at J to 2 bases, leaving 7 bases not matched to a gene. This CDR3 spans 17 amino acids. The CDR3 sequence is CASSWGTSGSRPYEQYF. The CDR3 DNA reads as TGTGCCAGCAGCTGGGGGACTAGCGGGAGTAGGCCCTACGAGCAGTACTTC.

The gene calls are TRBV5-4 and TRBJ2-7; no clear D gene. Germline lookup yields CDR1 SGHNT and CDR2 YYREEE (reference sequence). The length of the CDR3 is 12 residues. Trimming shortened V by 4 bases and J by 6 bases, and 11 bases separated the two germline ends. The CDR3 nucleotides read TGTGCCAGCAGCCTGCCCCGCGGCGAGCAGTACTTC. Translation gives CASSLPRGEQYF.

The rearrangement uses TRBV6-5 and TRBJ1-1; 7 bases are a match to TRBD1. In germline, CDR1 is MNHEY, CDR2 SVGAGI. This CDR3 has 14 amino acids. V lost 6 bases and J lost 2; bases outside the gene matches: 6. CDR3 sequence (DNA): TGTGCCAGCAGGGAGACAGGGCTCAACACTGAAGCTTTCTTT. It yields the protein CASRETGLNTEAFF.

The chain has TRBV28 and TRBJ1-5, with TRBD1 matching over 8 bases. The CDR3 covers 15 residues. J lost 3 bases, V lost 6 bases, and 7 bases had no gene match. Germline CDR1 and CDR2: MDHEN and SYDVKM. CDR3 amino acids: CASSPGQAINQPQHF. In DNA form, the CDR3 reads TGTGCCAGCAGCCCGGGACAGGCGATCAATCAGCCCCAGCATTTT.

The rearrangement uses TRBV28 and TRBJ2-3; no reliable D call. CDR1 is MDHEN, CDR2 SYDVKM, per germline. The V end was cut by 5 bases, the J end by 6 bases, with 15 bases between. This CDR3 comprises 14 residues. CDR3 in amino acids: CASSPADRADTQYF. For the CDR3, the DNA is TGTGCCAGCAGTCCGGCTGATAGGGCGGATACGCAGTATTTT.

This chain joins TRBV5-6 and TRBJ2-3; D is ambiguous. V dropped 0 bases and J dropped 4 bases, with 6 bases sitting between them. Germline CDR1 is SGHDT and CDR2 is YYEEEE. The CDR3 is 13 residues long. CDR3 coding DNA: TGTGCCAGCAGCTTGGATGGTGCAGATACGCAGTATTTT. This codes for CASSLDGADTQYF.

The chain joins TRBV7-9 to TRBJ2-1; 14 bases fit TRBD2. V lost 1 base, J lost 12 bases, and 5 bases stayed unmatched. Looked up from germline, CDR1 is SEHNR and CDR2 is FQNEAQ (reference sequence). CDR3 length equals 15 residues. This chain's CDR3 is CASSLGLAGGTGQFF. Written as DNA, the CDR3 is TGTGCCAGCAGCTTAGGACTAGCGGGAGGGACTGGGCAGTTCTTC.

The chain recombines TRBV28 with TRBJ1-2, with 7 nucleotides matching TRBD1. This CDR3 is 12 amino acids long. The ends lost 6 bases at V and 7 bases at J; junction bases unmatched: 5. Germline lookup yields CDR1 MDHEN and CDR2 SYDVKM. As DNA, the CDR3 is TGTGCCAGCAGCTCGACAGGGCGTGGCTACACCTTC. This sequence encodes CASSSTGRGYTF.

V and J are TRBV19 and TRBJ2-7, with D possibly being TRBD1 (7 bases). CDR3 length equals 16 residues. Germline CDR1 and CDR2: LNHDA and SQIVND (reference sequence). Trimming left V 3 bases short and J 3 bases short, with 18 bases between. This CDR3 is CASSIQSQGGRYEQYF. In nucleotides, the CDR3 is TGTGCCAGTAGTATCCAGAGCCAGGGGGGACGCTACGAGCAGTACTTC.

The chain joins TRBV28 to TRBJ2-1; D not certain. Looked up from germline, CDR1 is MDHEN and CDR2 is SYDVKM. The CDR3 totals 13 residues. V dropped 6 bases and J dropped 2 bases, with 8 bases sitting between them. Written as DNA, the CDR3 is TGTGCCAGCAGCCCGTCTCCCTACAATGAGCAGTTCTTC. Protein product: CASSPSPYNEQFF.

This chain joins TRBV29-1 and TRBJ2-7; 8 nucleotides align to TRBD1. From germline, CDR1 is SQVTM and CDR2 ANQGSEA. The CDR3 is 14 amino acids. V shed 4 bases and J 3 bases; nucleotides not matched to a gene: 8. The CDR3 loop is CSVVFWDRNYEQYF. The DNA of the CDR3 is TGCAGCGTTGTATTTTGGGACAGGAACTACGAGCAGTACTTC.

This chain uses TRBV28 with TRBJ2-1, with D possibly called TRBD1 or TRBD2 (7 bases each). Trimming removed 5 bases from V and 0 bases from J, with 20 bases in between. Germline V CDR1 and CDR2: MDHEN, SYDVKM. The CDR3 runs to 18 residues. CDR3 DNA sequence: TGTGCCAGCAGTCCCCCCGGAGGGGGCGGGAGCTCCTACAATGAGCAGTTCTTC. This sequence encodes CASSPPGGGGSSYNEQFF.

The DNA of the CDR3 is TGTGCCAGCATGCGGTCGGAGCTTGGGGGTCAGCCCCAGCATTTT. Translated, it gives CASMRSELGGQPQHF. V is TRBV2 and J is TRBJ1-5; TRBD1 might be the D (5 bases). The germline V gene encodes CDR1 SNHLY and CDR2 FYNNEI. V lost 7 bases and J 6 bases, leaving 19 bases between the germline ends. This CDR3 is built from 15 residues. Looking up the rest from reference TRBV2 and TRBJ1-5 gives the full variable domain: EPEVTQTPSHQVTQMGQEVILRCVPISNHLYFYWYRQILGQKVEFLVSFYNNEISEKSEIFDDQFSVERPDGSNFTLKIRSTKLEDSAMYFCASMRSELGGQPQHFGDGTRLSIL.

The chain carries TRBV7-6 and TRBJ2-2; D gene unclear. The V gene's germline CDR1 is SGHVS and CDR2 FNYEAQ. The CDR3 sequence is 11 residues long. V lost 9 bases and J lost 4, with 6 bases in between. The CDR3, as DNA: TGTGCCAGTCGCGGCACCGGGGAGCTGTTTTTT. Translating gives CASRGTGELFF.

The chain couples TRBV7-6 to TRBJ1-4; no reliable D call. The germline V gene has CDR1 SGHVS and CDR2 FNYEAQ. V was pared by 6 bases and J by 5 bases, with 16 bases between. The CDR3 has 15 residues. The CDR3 loop reads CASSSRRSANEKLFF. The CDR3, as DNA: TGTGCCAGCAGTTCCCGCCGCAGCGCGAATGAAAAACTGTTTTTT.

The chain couples TRBV28 to TRBJ2-2; no clear D gene. V shed 10 bases and J shed 2 bases, with 5 bases lying between them. The V gene's germline CDR1 is MDHEN and CDR2 SYDVKM. The CDR3 spans 11 residues. For the CDR3, the DNA is TGTGCCACAGAAAACACCGGGGAGCTGTTTTTT. As protein: CATENTGELFF.